This TCR beta chain was obtained from a study of blood T cells in healthy people across ages. This clonotype was counted a few times. The authors ran a second PCR of about 6 to 11 cycles using a sample-barcoded 5' primer and a J-beta primer mix. Using its own MiXCR run on the 5' RACE reads, TCRdb lists one record per CDR3 protein. The profile covers about 800,000 distinct CDR3 sequences, with roughly 25% appearing a single time and more than 3% taken by the ten largest. The CDR3 runs to 13 residues. Trimming removed 4 bases at V and 2 bases at J, with 12 bases between. Germline V gene data show CDR1 as SQVTM and CDR2 as ANQGSEA. This sample was also put to use in a study of T cells of mothers and their children.

The chain couples TRBV29-1 to TRBJ2-7; D is unclear. The clonotype originates from a boy aged 5-17 years in good health. Material: blood. The CDR3 sequence is CSVGLFPPYEQYF. CDR3 nucleotide sequence: TGCAGCGTTGGTCTCTTTCCTCCCTACGAGCAGTACTTC.